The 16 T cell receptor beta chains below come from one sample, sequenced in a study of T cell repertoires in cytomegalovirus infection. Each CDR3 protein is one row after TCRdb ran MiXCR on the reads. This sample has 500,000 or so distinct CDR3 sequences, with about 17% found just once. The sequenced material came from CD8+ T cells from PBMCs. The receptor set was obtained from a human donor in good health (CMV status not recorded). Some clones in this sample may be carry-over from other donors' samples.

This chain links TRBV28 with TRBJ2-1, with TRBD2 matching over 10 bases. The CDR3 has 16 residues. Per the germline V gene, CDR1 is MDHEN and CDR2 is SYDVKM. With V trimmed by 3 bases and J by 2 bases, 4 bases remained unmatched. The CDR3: CASSFTSGIPYNEQFF. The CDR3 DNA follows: TGTGCCAGCAGTTTCACTAGCGGGATCCCCTACAATGAGCAGTTCTTC. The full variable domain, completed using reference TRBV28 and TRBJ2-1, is DVKVTQSSRYLVKRTGEKVFLECVQDMDHENMFWYRQDPGLGLRLIYFSYDVKMKEKGDIPEGYSVSREKKERFSLILESASTNQTSMYLCASSFTSGIPYNEQFFGPGTRLTVL.

The CDR3, as DNA: TGTGCCTGGAGGCCAGACCCACTAGGGTTTCTTTCCTCCGGGGAGCTGTTTTTT. It translates to CAWRPDPLGFLSSGELFF. The gene calls are TRBV30 and TRBJ2-2; a possible D gene is TRBD2 (5 bases). Germline CDR1 and CDR2: GTSNPN and SVGIG (reference sequence). The V and J ends lost 3 bases and 6 bases respectively, with 26 bases between them. The CDR3 contains 18 residues.

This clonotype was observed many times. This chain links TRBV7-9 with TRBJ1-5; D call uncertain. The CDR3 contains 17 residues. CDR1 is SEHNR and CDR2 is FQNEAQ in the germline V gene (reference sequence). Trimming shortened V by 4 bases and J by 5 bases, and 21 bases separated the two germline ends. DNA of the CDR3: TGTGCCAGCAGCTCTGTTAGTGGAGGATCTCAGGATCAGCCCCAGCATTTT. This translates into CASSSVSGGSQDQPQHF.

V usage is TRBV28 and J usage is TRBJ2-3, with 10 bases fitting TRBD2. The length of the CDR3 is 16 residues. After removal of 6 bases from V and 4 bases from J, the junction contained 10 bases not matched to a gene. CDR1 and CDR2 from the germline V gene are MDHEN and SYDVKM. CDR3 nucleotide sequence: TGTGCCAGCAGCCTACCCGAAGCGGGAGGGCCAGATACGCAGTATTTT. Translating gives CASSLPEAGGPDTQYF. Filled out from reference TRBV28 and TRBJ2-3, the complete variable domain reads DVKVTQSSRYLVKRTGEKVFLECVQDMDHENMFWYRQDPGLGLRLIYFSYDVKMKEKGDIPEGYSVSREKKERFSLILESASTNQTSMYLCASSLPEAGGPDTQYFGPGTRLTVL.

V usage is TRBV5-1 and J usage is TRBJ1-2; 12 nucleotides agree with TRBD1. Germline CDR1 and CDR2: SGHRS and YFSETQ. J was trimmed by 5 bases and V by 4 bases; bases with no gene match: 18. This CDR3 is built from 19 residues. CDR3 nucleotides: TGCGCCAGCAGCACTCCCACCGGGACAGGGGGCTATGGCGCATATGGCTACACCTTC. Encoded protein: CASSTPTGTGGYGAYGYTF.

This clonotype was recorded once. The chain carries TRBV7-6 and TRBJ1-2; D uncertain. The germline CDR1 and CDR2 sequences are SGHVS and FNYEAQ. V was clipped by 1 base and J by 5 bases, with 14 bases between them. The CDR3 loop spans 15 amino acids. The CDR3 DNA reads TGTGCCAGCAGCTTAGGAAACTCCGCGCCTTATGGCTACACCTTC. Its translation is CASSLGNSAPYGYTF.

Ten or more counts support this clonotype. In nucleotides, the CDR3 is TGTGCCAGCAGCTTAGCATACGAGGGCAGGGCAGGGTCACCCCTCCACTTT. This codes for CASSLAYEGRAGSPLHF. The chain carries TRBV11-2 and TRBJ1-6, with D possibly TRBD1 on 5 matching bases. Germline V gene data show CDR1 as SGHAT and CDR2 as FQNNGV. The CDR3 runs 17 residues. Between the trimmed V and J ends, which lost 1 base and 10 bases, there was a span of 20 bases. The whole variable domain, remainder taken from reference TRBV11-2 and TRBJ1-6, is EAGVAQSPRYKIIEKRQSVAFWCNPISGHATLYWYQQILGQGPKLLIQFQNNGVVDDSQLPKDRFSAERLKGVDSTLKIQPAKLEDSAVYLCASSLAYEGRAGSPLHFGNGTRLTVT.

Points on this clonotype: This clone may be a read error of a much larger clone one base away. CDR3 coding DNA: TGTGCCAGCAAGCACAGCGGGGAGACCGGGGAGCCGTTTTTT. Amino acids: CASKHSGETGEPFF. The chain couples TRBV28 to TRBJ2-2; 7 bases align to TRBD2. This CDR3 has 14 amino acids. Per germline, CDR1 MDHEN and CDR2 SYDVKM.

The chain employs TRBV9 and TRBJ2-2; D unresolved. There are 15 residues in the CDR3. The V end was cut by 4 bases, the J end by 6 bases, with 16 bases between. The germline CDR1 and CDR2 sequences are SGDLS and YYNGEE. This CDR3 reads CASSYGRSLAGELFF. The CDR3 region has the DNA TGTGCCAGCAGCTACGGACGGAGCTTAGCCGGGGAGCTGTTTTTT. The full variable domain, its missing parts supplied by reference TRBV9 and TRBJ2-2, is DSGVTQTPKHLITATGQRVTLRCSPRSGDLSVYWYQQSLDQGLQFLIQYYNGEERAKGNILERFSAQQFPDLHSELNLSSLELGDSALYFCASSYGRSLAGELFFGEGSRLTVL.

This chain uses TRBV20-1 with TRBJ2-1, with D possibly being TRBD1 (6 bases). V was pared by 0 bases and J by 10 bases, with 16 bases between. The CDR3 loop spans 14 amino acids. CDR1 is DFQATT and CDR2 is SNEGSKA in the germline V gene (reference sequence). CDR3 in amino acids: CSARDRGGGREQFF. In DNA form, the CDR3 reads TGCAGTGCTAGAGATCGAGGGGGTGGTCGAGAGCAGTTCTTC.

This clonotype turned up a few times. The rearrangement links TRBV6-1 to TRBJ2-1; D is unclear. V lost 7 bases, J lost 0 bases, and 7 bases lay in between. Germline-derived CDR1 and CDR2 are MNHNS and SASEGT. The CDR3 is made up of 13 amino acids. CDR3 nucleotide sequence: TGTGCCAGCACAATTAGCTCCTACAATGAGCAGTTCTTC. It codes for CASTISSYNEQFF.

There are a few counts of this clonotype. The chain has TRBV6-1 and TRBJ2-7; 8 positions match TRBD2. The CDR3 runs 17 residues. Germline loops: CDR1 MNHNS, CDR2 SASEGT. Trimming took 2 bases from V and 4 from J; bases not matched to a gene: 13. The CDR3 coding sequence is TGTGCCAGCAGTGAATCGGGGGGGTTAAGCGGTAGGTACGAGCAGTACTTC. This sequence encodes CASSESGGLSGRYEQYF.

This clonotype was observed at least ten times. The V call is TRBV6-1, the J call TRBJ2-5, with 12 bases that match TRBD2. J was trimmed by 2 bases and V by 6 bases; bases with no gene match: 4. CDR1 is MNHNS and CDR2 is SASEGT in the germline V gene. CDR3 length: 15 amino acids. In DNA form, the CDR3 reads TGTGCCAGCAGCGACGGGACTAGCGGGCAAGAGACCCAGTACTTC. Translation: CASSDGTSGQETQYF.

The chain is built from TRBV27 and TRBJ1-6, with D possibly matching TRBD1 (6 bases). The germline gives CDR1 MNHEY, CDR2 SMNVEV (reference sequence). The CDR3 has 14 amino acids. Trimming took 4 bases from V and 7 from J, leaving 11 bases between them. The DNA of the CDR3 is TGTGCCAGCAGTTACCGGCAGGGGAATTCACCCCTCCACTTT. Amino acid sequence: CASSYRQGNSPLHF.

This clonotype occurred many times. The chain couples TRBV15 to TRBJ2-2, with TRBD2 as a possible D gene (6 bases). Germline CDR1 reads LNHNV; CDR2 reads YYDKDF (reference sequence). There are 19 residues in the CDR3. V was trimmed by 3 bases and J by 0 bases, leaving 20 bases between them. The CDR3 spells CATSSVYLLTRSNTGELFF. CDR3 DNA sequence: TGTGCCACCAGCAGCGTCTATCTCCTGACTAGATCGAACACCGGGGAGCTGTTTTTT.

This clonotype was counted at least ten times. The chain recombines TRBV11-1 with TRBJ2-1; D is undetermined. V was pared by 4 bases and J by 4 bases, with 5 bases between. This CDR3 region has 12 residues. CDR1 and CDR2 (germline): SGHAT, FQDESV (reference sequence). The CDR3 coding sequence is TGTGCCAGCAGCTCGTTTTACAATGAGCAGTTCTTC. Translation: CASSSFYNEQFF.